The 29 T cell receptor beta chains given below trace back to one sample, sequenced in a study of blood T cells in healthy people across ages. It was with a sample-barcoded 5' primer and a J-beta primer mix that a second PCR of roughly 7 to 12 cycles was run. TCRdb called the 5' RACE reads again in MiXCR, with one record for every CDR3 protein. The sample comprises around 800,000 distinct CDR3 sequences, under 30% of which are singletons, and around 3% rests with the top ten. The same sample was also studied in work on T cells of mothers and their children.

The sample taken for sequencing was blood. These receptors were taken from a boy aged 5-17 years in good health.

This clonotype was observed a handful of times. The rearrangement links TRBV6-5 to TRBJ2-5; D might be TRBD2 (5 bases). The CDR3 sequence is 15 residues long. V lost 0 bases, J lost 1 base, and 9 bases lay in between. Germline V gene sequence: CDR1 MNHEY, CDR2 SVGAGI. CDR3 in amino acids: CASSYSLAPQETQYF. CDR3 bases: TGTGCCAGCAGTTACTCCCTAGCCCCCCAAGAGACCCAGTACTTC.

This clonotype has only a few counts. The chain recombines TRBV2 with TRBJ2-1; the match to TRBD2 covers 13 bases. The CDR3 sequence is 16 residues long. Looked up from germline, CDR1 is SNHLY and CDR2 is FYNNEI. V lost 1 base and J lost 6; bases outside the gene matches: 3. Here the CDR3 DNA reads TGTGCCAGCAGTGAAGTAGGACTAGCGGGGGTCAATGAGCAGTTCTTC. Its protein product is CASSEVGLAGVNEQFF.

The chain links TRBV20-1 to TRBJ1-6; D ambiguous. This CDR3 is built from 14 residues. Germline values: CDR1 DFQATT, CDR2 SNEGSKA (reference sequence). Trimming took 3 bases from V and 7 from J, leaving 13 bases between them. CDR3 in amino acids: CSASTAAINSPLHF. Here the CDR3 DNA reads TGCAGTGCTAGTACGGCAGCGATAAATTCACCCCTCCACTTT.

The rearrangement joins TRBV7-2 to TRBJ2-7, with D perhaps being TRBD1 or TRBD2 (6 bases each). V was trimmed by 3 bases and J by 0 bases, leaving 12 bases between them. CDR3 length: 15 amino acids. Germline V gene sequence: CDR1 SGHTA, CDR2 FQGNSA. The CDR3 region is CASSFDRRGSYEQYF. CDR3 nucleotides: TGTGCCAGCAGCTTCGACAGGCGGGGCTCCTACGAGCAGTACTTC.

The genes are TRBV5-1 and TRBJ2-1; a possible D gene is TRBD2 (6 bases). Germline V CDR1 and CDR2: SGHRS, YFSETQ. Trimming stripped 4 bases from V and 6 bases from J, with 14 bases between. CDR3 size: 14 residues. The CDR3 region is CASSVRGNLNEQFF. CDR3 in DNA: TGCGCCAGCAGCGTCCGGGGGAACCTCAATGAGCAGTTCTTC.

The V and J genes are TRBV10-3 and TRBJ2-5; D is uncertain. The CDR3 sequence is 13 residues long. Germline V CDR1 and CDR2: ENHRY, SYGVKD. Trimming shortened V by 6 bases and J by 5 bases, and 13 bases separated the two germline ends. The CDR3 loop reads CAIRVSLGETQYF. The CDR3 coding sequence is TGTGCCATCAGGGTCTCCCTGGGGGAGACCCAGTACTTC.

For this clonotype: Being one base from a much bigger clone, this may be a read error. This chain connects TRBV4-1 to TRBJ2-5, with D possibly being TRBD2 (5 bases). The V and J ends lost 0 bases and 7 bases respectively, with 12 bases between them. Looked up from germline, CDR1 is MGHRA and CDR2 is YSYEKL. The CDR3 runs to 14 residues. As DNA, the CDR3 is TGCGCCAGCAGCCAAGACAGAGGGTTGGGGACCCAGTACTTC. Translating it yields CASSQDRGLGTQYF.

V gene TRBV27 combines with J gene TRBJ1-2; 8 bases are shared with TRBD1. This CDR3 contains 14 residues. The J segment lost 2 bases and the V segment lost 5 bases, leaving 4 bases of the junction unmatched. CDR1 and CDR2 from the germline V gene are MNHEY and SMNVEV (reference sequence). The CDR3 sequence is CASSPRGLNYGYTF. The CDR3 nucleotides read TGTGCCAGCAGTCCCAGGGGGCTAAACTATGGCTACACCTTC.

The chain recombines TRBV12-3 or TRBV12-4 with TRBJ2-1, with 10 positions matching TRBD2. V lost 5 bases, J lost 4 bases, and 5 bases stayed unmatched. This CDR3 is 15 amino acids long. This chain's CDR3 is CASSPRAGGYNEQFF. The CDR3 DNA reads as TGTGCCAGCAGTCCCCGAGCGGGGGGGTACAATGAGCAGTTCTTC.

The V gene is TRBV7-6, the J gene TRBJ1-1, with D perhaps matching TRBD1 (6 bases). The CDR3 is made up of 15 amino acids. Trimming cost V 6 bases and J 0 bases, with 14 bases left between them. CDR1 and CDR2 from the germline V gene are SGHVS and FNYEAQ. The CDR3 bases are TGTGCCAGCAGTTCTATACAGGGTCTGAACACTGAAGCTTTCTTT. Translated: CASSSIQGLNTEAFF.

The chain is built from TRBV7-3 and TRBJ2-5; a weak D match, TRBD2 (9 bases). The end of the DNA fits TRBJ2-1 better, so the J call may be wrong. Germline CDR1 SGHTA, CDR2 FQGTGA. This CDR3 has 16 amino acids. CDR3 bases: TGTGCCAGCAGCGGGACCATAGCGGGGGACAGGAATGAGCAGTTCTTC. Protein sequence: CASSGTIAGDRNEQFF.

This clonotype was counted between two and nine times. The gene calls are TRBV27 and TRBJ1-4; D gene unclear. Trimming cost V 2 bases and J 3 bases, with 10 bases left between them. Germline assignment: CDR1 MNHEY and CDR2 SMNVEV (reference sequence). The CDR3 length is 15 residues. The CDR3 coding sequence is TGTGCCAGCAGTTTAGCTGTAGCCCCTAATGAAAAACTGTTTTTT. This codes for CASSLAVAPNEKLFF.

This chain joins TRBV5-1 and TRBJ2-4, with D perhaps being TRBD1 or TRBD2 (5 bases each). This CDR3 is 16 amino acids long. CDR1 is SGHRS, CDR2 YFSETQ, per germline. With 3 bases removed from V and 3 bases from J, the gap between germline ends came to 16 bases. CDR3 sequence: CASSSGLGESKNIQYF. The CDR3 nucleotides are TGCGCCAGCAGCTCGGGTTTGGGGGAGAGCAAAAACATTCAGTACTTC.

The chain couples TRBV14 to TRBJ2-2; no clear D. Trimming took 4 bases from V and 9 from J, leaving 12 bases between them. Germline V gene lookup returns CDR1 SGHDN and CDR2 FVKESK. CDR3 length: 13 residues. For the CDR3, the DNA is TGTGCCAGCAGCCCCTCTGCCCGGAGGGAGCTGTTTTTT. Its protein product is CASSPSARRELFF.

This clonotype was counted between two and nine times. The J gene is TRBJ2-4, the V gene TRBV12-5; either TRBD1 or TRBD2 may supply D (6 bases each). This CDR3 comprises 15 residues. Germline CDR1 reads LGHNT; CDR2 reads FRNRAP. Trimming pared 6 bases from V and 6 bases from J, leaving 18 bases between. The CDR3 region is CASGLVGGEGNIQYF. The CDR3 DNA sequence: TGTGCTAGTGGCCTGGTGGGGGGCGAGGGAAACATTCAGTACTTC. Looking up the rest from reference TRBV12-5 and TRBJ2-4 gives the full variable domain: DARVTQTPRHKVTEMGQEVTMRCQPILGHNTVFWYRQTMMQGLELLAYFRNRAPLDDSGMPKDRFSAEMPDATLATLKIQPSEPRDSAVYFCASGLVGGEGNIQYFGAGTRLSVL.

The chain recombines TRBV5-5 with TRBJ2-4; 12 nucleotides line up with TRBD1. J gave up 10 bases and V 4 bases, and 6 bases lay outside the gene matches. This CDR3 has 14 amino acids. The germline V gene has CDR1 SGHKS and CDR2 YYEKEE (reference sequence). The CDR3 reads CASSPRDRGPIQYF. CDR3 DNA: TGTGCCAGCAGCCCCCGGGACAGGGGGCCAATTCAGTACTTC.

CDR3 bases: TGTGCCATCAGGATGGAGGTTGGGGAGTCAGATACGCAGTATTTT. Translated, it gives CAIRMEVGESDTQYF. The chain has TRBV10-3 and TRBJ2-3; perhaps TRBD2 as D (5 bases). The germline V gene encodes CDR1 ENHRY and CDR2 SYGVKD. The CDR3 loop spans 15 amino acids. The V gene lost 6 bases and the J gene lost 4 bases, with 17 bases spanning the gap.

There are a few counts of this clonotype. The chain links TRBV20-1 to TRBJ2-5, with TRBD2 matching over 13 bases. Germline assignment: CDR1 DFQATT and CDR2 SNEGSKA (reference sequence). The length of the CDR3 is 18 residues. V shed 4 bases and J 1 base; nucleotides not matched to a gene: 12. CDR3 in amino acids: CSAKSGTSGKTAQETQYF. The CDR3 DNA follows: TGCAGTGCTAAATCCGGGACTAGCGGGAAGACGGCCCAAGAGACCCAGTACTTC.

The chain recombines TRBV14 with TRBJ2-7, with a tentative D call TRBD2 (6 bases). The CDR3 has 14 amino acids. Germline CDR1 is SGHDN and CDR2 is FVKESK. The V and J ends lost 4 bases and 4 bases respectively, with 14 bases between them. In nucleotides, the CDR3 is TGTGCCAGCAGCCCGAGGAGGGGAATATACGAGCAGTACTTC. Protein product: CASSPRRGIYEQYF.

This clonotype has just a few counts. The genes are TRBV9 and TRBJ2-5; D unresolved. The end of the DNA is better explained by TRBJ2-7, so the J call may be wrong. Germline CDR1 is SGDLS and CDR2 is YYNGEE. The CDR3 spans 14 residues. The CDR3, as DNA: TGTGCCAGCAGCGTAGAACTAAATCCCTACGAGCAGTACTTC. Translation gives CASSVELNPYEQYF.

This clonotype has just a few counts. V usage is TRBV28 and J usage is TRBJ2-1; no clear D. The J call is doubtful: the DNA matches TRBJ2-7 better. Germline V gene sequence: CDR1 MDHEN, CDR2 SYDVKM. This CDR3 has 14 residues. The CDR3 reads CASRRDGWAYEQYF. The CDR3 DNA reads as TGTGCCAGCAGACGAGACGGGTGGGCCTACGAGCAGTACTTC.

This clonotype occurred a few times. An end of the junction differs from the germline gene, which may be a read error. The CDR3 DNA sequence: TGCGCCAGCAGCGCACAGGGATGGGGCGGCTACACCTTC. The encoded protein is CASSAQGWGGYTF. The rearrangement links TRBV9 to TRBJ1-2, with a tentative D call TRBD1 (6 bases). The germline V gene encodes CDR1 SGDLS and CDR2 YYNGEE. This CDR3 contains 13 residues.

This clonotype was observed a handful of times. The chain combines TRBV10-3 with TRBJ2-1; no clear D. Per the germline V gene, CDR1 is ENHRY and CDR2 is SYGVKD. Deletions cut 7 bases from V and 0 bases from J, with 10 bases between. The CDR3 spans 14 residues. The CDR3 bases are TGTGCCATCAACGGATCTCTCTCCTACAATGAGCAGTTCTTC. Protein sequence: CAINGSLSYNEQFF.

This clonotype was picked up a small number of times. The chain links TRBV19 to TRBJ2-5; 14 positions match TRBD2. The J call is uncertain, as TRBJ2-7 better fits the DNA end. Germline assignment: CDR1 LNHDA and CDR2 SQIVND (reference sequence). This CDR3 is built from 15 residues. The CDR3: CASSTGLAGVYEQYF. CDR3 nucleotide sequence: TGTGCCAGTAGTACGGGACTAGCGGGGGTCTACGAGCAGTACTTC.

The V and J genes are TRBV27 and TRBJ1-2, with TRBD1 matching over 8 bases. Germline lookup yields CDR1 MNHEY and CDR2 SMNVEV (reference sequence). After removal of 0 bases from V and 6 bases from J, the junction contained 3 bases not matched to a gene. The CDR3 loop spans 14 amino acids. DNA of the CDR3: TGTGCCAGCAGTTTATCGACAGGGGCTGATGGCTACACCTTC. Its protein is CASSLSTGADGYTF.

The chain combines TRBV27 with TRBJ1-3; tentative D call: TRBD1 (5 bases). Germline V gene sequence: CDR1 MNHEY, CDR2 SMNVEV (reference sequence). This CDR3 is 15 amino acids long. Between the trimmed V and J ends, which lost 2 bases and 4 bases, there was a span of 12 bases. The CDR3 reads CASSLGRGGGNTIYF. Written as DNA, the CDR3 is TGTGCCAGCAGTTTAGGGAGGGGAGGCGGAAACACCATATATTTT.

This clonotype turned up a few times. The genes are TRBV20-1 and TRBJ2-7, with D perhaps matching TRBD1 (5 bases). CDR3 length equals 15 residues. Germline CDR1 reads DFQATT; CDR2 reads SNEGSKA (reference sequence). Trimming cost V 0 bases and J 5 bases, with 17 bases left between them. The CDR3 DNA reads TGCAGTGCTAGAGATGTTGGGGCGCGGACGGACGAGCAGTACTTC. Translation: CSARDVGARTDEQYF.

This chain joins TRBV4-1 and TRBJ2-7, with D possibly matching TRBD1 (6 bases). Trimming took 4 bases from V and 3 from J, leaving 13 bases between them. The CDR3 has 14 residues. Looked up from germline, CDR1 is MGHRA and CDR2 is YSYEKL. CDR3 amino acids: CASSLLGTSYEQYF. The CDR3 nucleotides read TGCGCCAGCAGCCTCCTTGGGACAAGCTACGAGCAGTACTTC.

The V call is TRBV20-1, the J call TRBJ2-5; 8 bases match TRBD2. Germline V lookup: CDR1 DFQATT, CDR2 SNEGSKA (reference sequence). The CDR3 extends over 17 amino acids. J was trimmed by 2 bases and V by 6 bases; bases with no gene match: 17. CDR3 residues: CSAPEAGSGVDQETQYF. In DNA form, the CDR3 reads TGCAGTGCCCCTGAGGCGGGTAGCGGGGTAGATCAAGAGACCCAGTACTTC.